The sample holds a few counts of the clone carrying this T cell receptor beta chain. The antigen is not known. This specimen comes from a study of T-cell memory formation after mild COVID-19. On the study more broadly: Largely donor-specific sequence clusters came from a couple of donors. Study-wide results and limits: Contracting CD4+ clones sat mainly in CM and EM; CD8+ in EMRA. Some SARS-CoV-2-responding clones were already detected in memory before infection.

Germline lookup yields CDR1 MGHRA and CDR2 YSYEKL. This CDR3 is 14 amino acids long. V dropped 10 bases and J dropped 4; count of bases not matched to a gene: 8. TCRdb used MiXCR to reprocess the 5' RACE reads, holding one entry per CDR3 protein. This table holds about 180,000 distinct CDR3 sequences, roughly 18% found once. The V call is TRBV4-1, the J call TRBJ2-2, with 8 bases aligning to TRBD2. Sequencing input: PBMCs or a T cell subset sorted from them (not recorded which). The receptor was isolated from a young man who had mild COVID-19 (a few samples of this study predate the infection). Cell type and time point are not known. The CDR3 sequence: CATGPGGPTGELFF. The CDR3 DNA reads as TGCGCCACCGGCCCGGGGGGGCCCACCGGGGAGCTGTTTTTT.